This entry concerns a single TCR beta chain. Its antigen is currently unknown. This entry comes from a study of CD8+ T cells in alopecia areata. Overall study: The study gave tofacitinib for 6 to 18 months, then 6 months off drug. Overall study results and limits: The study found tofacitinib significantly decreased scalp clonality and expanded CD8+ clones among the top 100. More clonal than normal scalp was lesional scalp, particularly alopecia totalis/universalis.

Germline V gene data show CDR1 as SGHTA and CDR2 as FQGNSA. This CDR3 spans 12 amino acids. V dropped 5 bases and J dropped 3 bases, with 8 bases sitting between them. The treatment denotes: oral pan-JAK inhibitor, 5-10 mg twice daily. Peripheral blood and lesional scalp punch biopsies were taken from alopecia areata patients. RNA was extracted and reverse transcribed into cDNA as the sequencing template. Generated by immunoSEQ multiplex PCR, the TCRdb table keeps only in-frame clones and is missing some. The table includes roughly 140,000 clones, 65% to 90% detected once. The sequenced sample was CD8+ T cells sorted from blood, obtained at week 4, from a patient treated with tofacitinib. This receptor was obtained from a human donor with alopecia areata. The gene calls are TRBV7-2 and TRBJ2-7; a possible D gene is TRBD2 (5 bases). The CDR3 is CASSPSGYEQYF. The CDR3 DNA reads TGTGCCAGCAGCCCGAGCGGCTACGAGCAGTACTTC.